Below, 12 T cell receptor beta chains from the same sample are listed, as sequenced in a study of CD8 T cells in Susac syndrome. RNA, at roughly 0.5 to 1 ug, was reverse transcribed with random hexamers. TCRdb independently ran MiXCR on the immunoSEQ multiplex PCR reads; one entry per CDR3 protein. This sample carries under 300,000 distinct CDR3 sequences, 90% to 97% of them seen once, and the ten largest clones take 0.1%. Sequenced input: CD4+ T cells from PBMCs. The receptors were sampled from a human donor with Susac syndrome.

CDR3 sequence (DNA): TGTGCCAGCAGCGTAGACCCGGGGTTCGACTACAATGAGCAGTTCTTC. This sequence encodes CASSVDPGFDYNEQFF. The chain uses TRBV9 and TRBJ2-1, with TRBD2 as a possible D gene (5 bases). The CDR3 runs 16 residues. Germline CDR1 and CDR2: SGDLS and YYNGEE. Between the trimmed V and J ends, which lost 0 bases and 3 bases, there was a span of 13 bases.

This chain links TRBV20-1 with TRBJ1-5; maybe TRBD1 (5 bases). V was pared by 4 bases and J by 7 bases, with 14 bases between. The CDR3 covers 13 residues. Germline V gene sequence: CDR1 DFQATT, CDR2 SNEGSKA (reference sequence). In nucleotides, the CDR3 is TGCAGTGCTACCAGGGCCCTGGAACAGCCCCAGCATTTT. It translates to CSATRALEQPQHF.

The chain carries TRBV20-1 and TRBJ2-3; tentative D call: TRBD2 (5 bases). CDR1 is DFQATT, CDR2 SNEGSKA, per germline (reference sequence). The CDR3 covers 14 residues. The V end was cut by 4 bases, the J end by 2 bases, with 13 bases between. This CDR3 is CSAKGGGFTDTQYF. The CDR3 bases are TGCAGTGCTAAGGGCGGCGGGTTCACAGATACGCAGTATTTT.

The chain links TRBV29-1 to TRBJ2-7; tentatively, D is TRBD1 (6 bases). The CDR3 totals 13 residues. Between the trimmed V and J ends, which lost 4 bases and 2 bases, there was a span of 12 bases. From germline, CDR1 is SQVTM and CDR2 ANQGSEA. As DNA, the CDR3 is TGCAGCGTTGTGATACAGGGACCCTACGAGCAGTACTTC. Its translation is CSVVIQGPYEQYF.

This chain connects TRBV30 to TRBJ2-1, with D perhaps TRBD2 (6 bases). V lost 2 bases and J 0 bases, leaving 8 bases between the germline ends. Germline CDR1 and CDR2: GTSNPN and SVGIG (reference sequence). This CDR3 has 14 amino acids. CDR3 region: CAWSRGSSYNEQFF. The CDR3 DNA reads TGTGCCTGGAGTCGGGGGTCCTCCTACAATGAGCAGTTCTTC.

The chain joins TRBV29-1 to TRBJ1-1, with TRBD1 identical over 10 bases. This CDR3 comprises 16 residues. Trimming took 6 bases from V and 0 from J; bases not matched to a gene: 10. Germline CDR1 reads SQVTM; CDR2 reads ANQGSEA. DNA of the CDR3: TGCAGCGTGGGCCCGGGACAGGGGCTATTGAACACTGAAGCTTTCTTT. Amino acids: CSVGPGQGLLNTEAFF.

V and J are TRBV7-9 and TRBJ2-2; no clear D gene. V was pared by 10 bases and J by 8 bases, with 14 bases between. The CDR3 covers 12 residues. Germline CDR1 and CDR2: SEHNR and FQNEAQ (reference sequence). DNA of the CDR3: TGTGCCACCATCGCCGGGTCTGGGGAGCTGTTTTTT. Amino acid sequence: CATIAGSGELFF.

This clonotype was seen just once. This chain links TRBV10-3 with TRBJ2-3; possible D gene TRBD1, 5 bases. This CDR3 spans 12 amino acids. CDR1 ENHRY and CDR2 SYGVKD come from the germline V gene. Deletions cut 6 bases from V and 4 bases from J, with 8 bases between. In DNA form, the CDR3 reads TGTGCCATCAGGTCAGGGTCAGATACGCAGTATTTT. Its translation: CAIRSGSDTQYF.

The chain carries TRBV20-1 and TRBJ2-7; maybe TRBD1 (6 bases). V lost 6 bases, J lost 12 bases, and 24 bases lay in between. The length of the CDR3 is 13 residues. Germline V gene data show CDR1 as DFQATT and CDR2 as SNEGSKA (reference sequence). CDR3: CSAQSILGGAAYF. For the CDR3, the DNA is TGCAGTGCCCAGAGTATCCTAGGGGGAGCAGCGTACTTC.

The count of this clonotype is one. The chain employs TRBV19 and TRBJ1-1; D ambiguous. Germline V CDR1 and CDR2: LNHDA, SQIVND (reference sequence). V gave up 4 bases and J gave up 0 bases, with 12 bases separating them. The length of the CDR3 is 15 residues. The DNA of the CDR3 is TGTGCCAGTAGTAGGGGAAACAGATTGAACACTGAAGCTTTCTTT. This encodes CASSRGNRLNTEAFF.

The DNA for the CDR3 is TGTGCCACCAGCAGAGATGGACAGTACTCCTACGAGCAGTACTTC. It encodes CATSRDGQYSYEQYF. The chain couples TRBV15 to TRBJ2-7; D possibly corresponds to TRBD1 (6 bases). CDR3 length: 15 residues. V was trimmed by 0 bases and J by 0 bases, leaving 9 bases between them. Germline CDR1 reads LNHNV; CDR2 reads YYDKDF (reference sequence).

The rearrangement uses TRBV29-1 and TRBJ2-6; 9 nucleotides agree with TRBD1. The CDR3 totals 19 residues. Germline CDR1 SQVTM, CDR2 ANQGSEA. Losses at the gene ends were 4 bases for V and 3 bases for J; bases not matched to a gene: 16. Here the CDR3 reads CSVGTGATVFSFGANVLTF. The CDR3 bases are TGCAGCGTTGGGACAGGGGCTACAGTGTTCAGCTTTGGGGCCAACGTCCTGACTTTC.